A single sample is the source of the 6 T cell receptor beta chains below, sequenced in a study of T cell responses to AZD1222 COVID-19 vaccine. Clones were sequenced by immunoSEQ multiplex PCR, and TCRdb holds only the in-frame ones, with some missing. The profile shows under 200,000 clones, 90% to 95% of them singletons. The material sequenced was peripheral blood, taken on day 0 of AZD1222 vaccination. These receptors all stem from an adult in good health.

This clone has just one count. J is TRBJ1-6 and V is TRBV27; D gene uncertain. There are 16 residues in the CDR3. V was cut by 4 bases and J by 7 bases, with 17 bases left in between. The germline V gene encodes CDR1 MNHEY and CDR2 SMNVEV (reference sequence). The CDR3 DNA is TGTGCCAGCAGTTCTCCGGGCCGCGGGCTGAATTCACCCCTCCACTTT. Translating gives CASSSPGRGLNSPLHF.

V gene TRBV5-4 combines with J gene TRBJ2-5; unclear D gene. This CDR3 has 13 residues. V was shortened by 4 bases and J by 5 bases, with 12 bases between the two germline ends. Germline V gene data show CDR1 as SGHNT and CDR2 as YYREEE (reference sequence). The CDR3 protein is CASSGPGEETQYF. The CDR3 DNA reads TGTGCCAGCAGCGGCCCAGGAGAGGAGACCCAGTACTTC.

This chain uses TRBV30 with TRBJ2-1; no reliable D call. In germline, CDR1 is GTSNPN, CDR2 SVGIG (reference sequence). Between the trimmed V and J ends, which lost 4 bases and 7 bases, there was a span of 11 bases. The length of the CDR3 is 12 residues. CDR3 amino acids: CAWTVSLNEQFF. CDR3 nucleotide sequence: TGTGCCTGGACGGTGTCGTTAAATGAGCAGTTCTTC.

As concerns this clone: The junction does not match germline at one end; this may be a read error. V usage is TRBV25-1 and J usage is TRBJ1-1, with 7 bases matching TRBD1. There are 11 residues in the CDR3. From germline, CDR1 is MGHDK and CDR2 SYGVNS. CDR3 in DNA: TGTGCCAGCAGTGAAGGGACAGTCCGAAGTTTT. It codes for CASSEGTVRSF.

Concerning this clone: The junction does not match germline at one end; this may be a read error. The chain joins TRBV14 to TRBJ1-2; no definite D call. Germline lookup yields CDR1 SGHDN and CDR2 FVKESK. The CDR3 spans 16 residues. The CDR3 nucleotides read TGTGCCAGCACCCAACGCTTGAGGGCTCGGGACTATGGCTACACCTTC. As protein: CASTQRLRARDYGYTF.

A few counts support this clone. The V call is TRBV6-5, the J call TRBJ2-1; D is perhaps TRBD1 (5 bases). Germline V gives CDR1 MNHEY, CDR2 SVGAGI. The ends were cut back, 2 bases at V and 9 bases at J, with 17 bases in the middle. The CDR3 length is 15 residues. This CDR3 reads CASSYDLREKGEQFF. The DNA of the CDR3 is TGTGCCAGCAGTTACGATCTCAGGGAAAAGGGTGAGCAGTTCTTC.